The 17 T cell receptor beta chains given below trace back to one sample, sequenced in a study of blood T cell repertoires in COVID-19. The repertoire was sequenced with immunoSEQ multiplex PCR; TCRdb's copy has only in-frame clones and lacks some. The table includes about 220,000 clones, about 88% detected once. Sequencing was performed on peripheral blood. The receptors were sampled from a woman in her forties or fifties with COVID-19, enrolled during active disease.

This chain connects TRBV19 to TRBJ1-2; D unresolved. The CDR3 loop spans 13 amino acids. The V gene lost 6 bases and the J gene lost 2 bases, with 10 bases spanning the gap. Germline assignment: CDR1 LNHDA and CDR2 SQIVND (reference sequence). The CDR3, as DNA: TGTGCCAGTAGCCTTCGTGGCAACTATGGCTACACCTTC. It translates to CASSLRGNYGYTF.

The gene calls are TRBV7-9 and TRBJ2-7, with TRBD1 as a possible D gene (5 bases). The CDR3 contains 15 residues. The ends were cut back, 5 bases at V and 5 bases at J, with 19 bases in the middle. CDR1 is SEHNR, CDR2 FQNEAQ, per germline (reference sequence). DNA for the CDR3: TGTGCCAGCAGCCGGGCAGGGCCTTTACAAGACGAGCAGTACTTC. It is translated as CASSRAGPLQDEQYF.

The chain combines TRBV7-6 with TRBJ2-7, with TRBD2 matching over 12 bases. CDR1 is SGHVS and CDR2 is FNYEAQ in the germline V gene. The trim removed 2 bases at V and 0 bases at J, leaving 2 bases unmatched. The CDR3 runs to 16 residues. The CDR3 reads CASSLTSGGSSYEQYF. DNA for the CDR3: TGTGCCAGCAGCTTAACTAGCGGGGGGAGCTCCTACGAGCAGTACTTC. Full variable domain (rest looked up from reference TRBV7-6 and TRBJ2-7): GAGVSQSPRYKVTKRGQDVALRCDPISGHVSLYWYRQALGQGPEFLTYFNYEAQQDKSGLPNDRFSAERPEGSISTLTIQRTEQRDSAMYRCASSLTSGGSSYEQYFGPGTRLTVT.

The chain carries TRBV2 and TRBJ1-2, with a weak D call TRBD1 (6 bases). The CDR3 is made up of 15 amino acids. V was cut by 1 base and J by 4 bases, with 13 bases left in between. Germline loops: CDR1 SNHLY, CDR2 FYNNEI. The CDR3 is CASSEVQGEPYGYTF. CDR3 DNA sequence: TGTGCCAGCAGTGAAGTACAGGGAGAACCCTATGGCTACACCTTC.

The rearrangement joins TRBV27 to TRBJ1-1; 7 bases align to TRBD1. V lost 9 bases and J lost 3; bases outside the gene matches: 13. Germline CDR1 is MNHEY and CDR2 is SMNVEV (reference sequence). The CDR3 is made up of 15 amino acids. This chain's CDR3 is CASILKRGLDTEAFF. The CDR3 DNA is TGTGCCAGTATTCTAAAGAGGGGGCTCGACACTGAAGCTTTCTTT.

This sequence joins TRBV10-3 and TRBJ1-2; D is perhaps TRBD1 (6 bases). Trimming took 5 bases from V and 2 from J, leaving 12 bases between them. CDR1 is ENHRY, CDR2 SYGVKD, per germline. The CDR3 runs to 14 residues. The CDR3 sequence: CAISPRTENYGYTF. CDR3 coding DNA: TGTGCCATCAGTCCGCGGACAGAGAACTATGGCTACACCTTC.

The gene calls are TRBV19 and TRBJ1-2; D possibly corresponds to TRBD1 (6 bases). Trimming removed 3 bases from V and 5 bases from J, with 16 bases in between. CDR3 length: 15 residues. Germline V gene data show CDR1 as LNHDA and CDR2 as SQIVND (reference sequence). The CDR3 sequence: CASSIPGDPTYGYTF. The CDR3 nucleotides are TGTGCCAGTAGTATCCCAGGGGACCCGACATATGGCTACACCTTC.

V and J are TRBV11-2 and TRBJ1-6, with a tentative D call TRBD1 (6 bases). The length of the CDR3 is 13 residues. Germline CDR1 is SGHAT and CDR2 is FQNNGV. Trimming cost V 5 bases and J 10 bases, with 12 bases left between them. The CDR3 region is CASSPRGTSPLHF. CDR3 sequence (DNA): TGTGCCAGCAGCCCGAGGGGGACGTCACCCCTCCACTTT.

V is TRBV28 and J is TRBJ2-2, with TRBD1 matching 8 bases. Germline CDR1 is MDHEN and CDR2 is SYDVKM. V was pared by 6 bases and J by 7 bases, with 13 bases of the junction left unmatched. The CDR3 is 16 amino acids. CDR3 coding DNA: TGTGCCAGCAGCCCCACGAAGCCACAGGGGGTCGGGGAGCTGTTTTTT. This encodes CASSPTKPQGVGELFF.

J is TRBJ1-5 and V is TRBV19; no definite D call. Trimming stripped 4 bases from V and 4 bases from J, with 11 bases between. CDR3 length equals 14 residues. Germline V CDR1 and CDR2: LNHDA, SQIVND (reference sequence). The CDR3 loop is CASSTGRENQPQHF. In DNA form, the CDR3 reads TGTGCCAGTAGTACCGGACGGGAGAATCAGCCCCAGCATTTT.

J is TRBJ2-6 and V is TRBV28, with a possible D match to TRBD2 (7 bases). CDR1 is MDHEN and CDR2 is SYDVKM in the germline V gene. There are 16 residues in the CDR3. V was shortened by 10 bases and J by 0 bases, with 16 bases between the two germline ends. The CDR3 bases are TGTGCCACCTTGGGGGGGGGCTACTCTGGGGCCAACGTCCTGACTTTC. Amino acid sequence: CATLGGGYSGANVLTF.

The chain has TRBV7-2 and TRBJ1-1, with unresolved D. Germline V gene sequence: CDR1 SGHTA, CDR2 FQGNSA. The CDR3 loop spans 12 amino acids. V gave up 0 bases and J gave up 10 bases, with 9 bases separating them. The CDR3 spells CASSLANLGAFF. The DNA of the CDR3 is TGTGCCAGCAGCTTAGCGAACCTAGGAGCTTTCTTT.

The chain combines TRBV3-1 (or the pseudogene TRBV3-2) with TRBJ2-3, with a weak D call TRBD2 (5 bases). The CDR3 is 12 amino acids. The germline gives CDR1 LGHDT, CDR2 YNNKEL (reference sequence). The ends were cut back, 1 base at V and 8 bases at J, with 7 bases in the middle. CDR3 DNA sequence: TGTGCCAGCAGCCAAGTAGGAGGTACGCAGTATTTT. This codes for CASSQVGGTQYF.

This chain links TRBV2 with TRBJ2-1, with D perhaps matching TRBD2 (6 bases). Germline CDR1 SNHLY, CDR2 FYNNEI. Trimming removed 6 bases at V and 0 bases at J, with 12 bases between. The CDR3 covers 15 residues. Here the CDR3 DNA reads TGTGCCAGCAGCGCGGGACGGAGCTCCTACAATGAGCAGTTCTTC. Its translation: CASSAGRSSYNEQFF. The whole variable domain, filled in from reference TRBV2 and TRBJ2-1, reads EPEVTQTPSHQVTQMGQEVILRCVPISNHLYFYWYRQILGQKVEFLVSFYNNEISEKSEIFDDQFSVERPDGSNFTLKIRSTKLEDSAMYFCASSAGRSSYNEQFFGPGTRLTVL.

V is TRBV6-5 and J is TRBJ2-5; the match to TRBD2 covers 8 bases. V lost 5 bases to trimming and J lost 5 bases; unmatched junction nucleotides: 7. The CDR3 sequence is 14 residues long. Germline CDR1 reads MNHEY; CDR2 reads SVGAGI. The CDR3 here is CASSRPGGRETQYF. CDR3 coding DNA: TGTGCCAGCAGTAGACCGGGGGGGAGGGAGACCCAGTACTTC.

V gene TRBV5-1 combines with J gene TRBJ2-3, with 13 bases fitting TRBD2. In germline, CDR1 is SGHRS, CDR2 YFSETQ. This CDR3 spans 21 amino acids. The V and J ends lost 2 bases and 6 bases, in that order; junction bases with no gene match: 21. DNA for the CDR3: TGCGCCAGCAGCTTAACGATACCTTCCGGGACTAGCGGGGCGCGAGGGGATACGCAGTATTTT. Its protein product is CASSLTIPSGTSGARGDTQYF. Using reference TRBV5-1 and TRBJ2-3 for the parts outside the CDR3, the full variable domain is KAGVTQTPRYLIKTRGQQVTLSCSPISGHRSVSWYQQTPGQGLQFLFEYFSETQRNKGNFPGRFSGRQFSNSRSEMNVSTLELGDSALYLCASSLTIPSGTSGARGDTQYFGPGTRLTVL.

This chain's CDR3 is CASAGGETNEKLFF. CDR3 nucleotides: TGTGCTAGTGCCGGGGGGGAAACTAATGAAAAACTGTTTTTT. The V call is TRBV12-5, the J call TRBJ1-4, with a tentative D call TRBD1 (5 bases). V gave up 7 bases and J gave up 1 base, with 10 bases separating them. The CDR3 is 14 amino acids. Germline values: CDR1 LGHNT, CDR2 FRNRAP.